The 3 T cell receptor beta chains below were found in one sample sequenced in a study of beta chain features in type 1 diabetes. Isolated RNA was reverse transcribed in full, so expressed TCRB transcripts were sequenced. The repertoire was sequenced with immunoSEQ multiplex PCR; TCRdb's copy has only in-frame clones and lacks some. The sample shows over 700,000 clones, 15% to 20% of them seen only once. Sequencing used naive CD4+ T cells from blood. All receptors come from a woman between 18 and 30 years old in good health.

This clone was seen a handful of times. The gene calls are TRBV6-5 and TRBJ2-1; no definite D call. Germline V gene sequence: CDR1 MNHEY, CDR2 SVGAGI. The CDR3 runs 11 residues. V lost 8 bases and J lost 3, with 5 bases in between. CDR3 region: CASRFYNEQFF. The CDR3 nucleotides are TGTGCCAGCCGGTTCTACAATGAGCAGTTCTTC.

This clone was recorded a few times. The rearrangement joins TRBV29-1 to TRBJ2-1, with 9 bases matching TRBD2. This CDR3 has 14 residues. Germline CDR1 SQVTM, CDR2 ANQGSEA. The junction had 5 bases not matched to a gene; V was cut back by 0 bases and J by 8 bases. As DNA, the CDR3 is TGCAGCGTTGAAGAACCGGGACTAGCCTATGAGCAGTTCTTC. Its translation: CSVEEPGLAYEQFF.

In its sample, this clone was seen a few times. The CDR3 here is CASSVAGIQTQYF. In DNA, the CDR3 is TGCGCCAGCAGCGTAGCGGGAATTCAGACCCAGTACTTC. V and J are TRBV5-1 and TRBJ2-5, with 8 bases lining up with TRBD2. The germline V gene has CDR1 SGHRS and CDR2 YFSETQ. The CDR3 totals 13 residues. V was clipped by 4 bases and J by 6 bases; unmatched bases: 5. The full variable domain, with the rest looked up from reference TRBV5-1 and TRBJ2-5, is KAGVTQTPRYLIKTRGQQVTLSCSPISGHRSVSWYQQTPGQGLQFLFEYFSETQRNKGNFPGRFSGRQFSNSRSEMNVSTLELGDSALYLCASSVAGIQTQYFGPGTRLLVL.